The sequence of this T cell receptor beta chain was determined in a study of response to subunit inactivated influenza vaccine. MiXCR, applied by TCRdb to the RT-PCR reads, yields one record per CDR3 protein. The table lists 150,000 to 200,000 distinct CDR3 sequences, 11% of them singletons. This clonotype has a count of ten or more. The germline CDR1 and CDR2 sequences are SGHAT and FQNNGV. With 4 bases removed from V and 2 bases from J, the gap between germline ends came to 3 bases. The CDR3 loop spans 11 amino acids. Sequenced here: non-naive T cells sorted from PBMCs, sampled 35 to 45 days after vaccination. This clonotype was sampled from a man aged 45-65 years who received an inactivated influenza vaccine. The gene calls are TRBV11-2 and TRBJ2-7; D remains unclear. The CDR3 nucleotides are TGTGCCAGCAGCTCCGCCTACGAGCAGTACTTC. Protein sequence: CASSSAYEQYF.